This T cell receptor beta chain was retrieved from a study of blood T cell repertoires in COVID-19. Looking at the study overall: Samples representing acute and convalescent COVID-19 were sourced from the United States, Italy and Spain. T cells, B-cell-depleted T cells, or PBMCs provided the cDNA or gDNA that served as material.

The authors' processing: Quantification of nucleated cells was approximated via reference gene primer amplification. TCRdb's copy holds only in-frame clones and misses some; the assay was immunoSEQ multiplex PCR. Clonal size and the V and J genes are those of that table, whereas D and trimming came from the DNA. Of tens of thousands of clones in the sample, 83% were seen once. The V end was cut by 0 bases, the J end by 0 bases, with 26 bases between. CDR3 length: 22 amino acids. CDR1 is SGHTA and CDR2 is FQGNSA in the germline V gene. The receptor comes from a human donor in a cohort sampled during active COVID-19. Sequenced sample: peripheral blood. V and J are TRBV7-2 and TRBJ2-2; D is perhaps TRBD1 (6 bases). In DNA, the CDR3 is TGTGCCAGCAGCTTAGCCCGCGGCAGGGGACGCGTCAATTTCGCGAACACCGGGGAGCTGTTTTTT. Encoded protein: CASSLARGRGRVNFANTGELFF.